What follows is one T cell receptor (beta chain) and its context. CDR1 and CDR2 from the germline V gene are MNHEY and SVGAGI. The CDR3 has 13 amino acids. V was trimmed by 6 bases and J by 1 base, leaving 9 bases between them. Sequenced by immunoSEQ multiplex PCR; TCRdb stores in-frame clones only, minus some. Of hundreds of thousands of clones listed, about 89% are singletons. The sample originates from a study of blood T cell repertoires in COVID-19. The specimen was peripheral blood. The clonotype was recovered from a woman in her fifties or sixties with COVID-19, enrolled during active disease. The V call is TRBV6-5, the J call TRBJ1-1; D is unclear. The CDR3 sequence is CASSFTSNTEAFF. The CDR3 DNA is TGTGCCAGCAGCTTCACATCGAACACTGAAGCTTTCTTT.